These T cell receptor beta chains were read from a single sample in a study of blood T cell repertoires in COVID-19. Some clones are missing from TCRdb's copy, which holds only in-frame ones; the method was immunoSEQ multiplex PCR. The table shows roughly 230,000 clones, with about 83% occurring only once. The sequenced sample consisted of peripheral blood. Receptors originate from a man in his fifties or sixties with acute or convalescent COVID-19. Each CDR3 is given with its conserved first and last residue. A D gene is named only where the DNA matches it firmly. Size tells how often a clone was seen (once, few, many) or the class of an expanded clone, and some rows leave it out.

J gene | clone size | V gene | D gene | CDR3 DNA | CDR3 protein
TRBJ2-7 | . | TRBV5-1 | TRBD1 | TGCGCCAGCATGACAGGGAGTACCTACGAGCAGTACTTC | CASMTGSTYEQYF
TRBJ1-5 | once | TRBV11-2 | . | TGTGCCAGCAGCTTATCCGGGGTGGGTCAGCCCCAGCATTTT | CASSLSGVGQPQHF
TRBJ1-2 | . | TRBV12-3/TRBV12-4 | . | TGTGCCAGCAGTGATCAACAGGCATATGGCTACACCTTC | CASSDQQAYGYTF
TRBJ1-5 | few | TRBV9 | . | TGTGCCAGCAGCGAGACGGACAGTAATCAGCCCCAGCATTTT | CASSETDSNQPQHF
TRBJ1-2 | . | TRBV24-1 | . | TGTGCCACCAGTGACAGGGCCGCTAACTATGGCTACACCTTC | CATSDRAANYGYTF
TRBJ1-4 | . | TRBV5-4 | . | TGTGCCAGCAGCTCCGGGGGGATGAGTGAAAAACTGTTTTTT | CASSSGGMSEKLFF
TRBJ1-5 | . | TRBV9 | . | TGTGCCAGCAGCCCCACGGAGTTCAATCAGCCCCAGCATTTT | CASSPTEFNQPQHF
TRBJ2-7 | . | TRBV27 | . | TGTGCCAGCAGTTCCCTCCCACGACAGATTTACGAGCAGTACTTC | CASSSLPRQIYEQYF
TRBJ2-1 | . | TRBV5-6 | TRBD1 | TGTGCCAGCAGCTTGCGACAGGGGGGTCGCAATGAGCAGTTCTTC | CASSLRQGGRNEQFF
TRBJ2-2 | few | TRBV9 | . | TGTGCCAGCAGCGTAGCAGCAGGGGACACCGGGGAGCTGTTTTTT | CASSVAAGDTGELFF
TRBJ1-3 | . | TRBV28 | TRBD1 | TGTGCCAGCCGGGACAGCTCTGGAAACACCATATATTTT | CASRDSSGNTIYF
TRBJ2-1 | . | TRBV7-9 | . | TGTGCCAGCAGCCGAAGGTTGAGCGGAGAGCAGTTCTTC | CASSRRLSGEQFF
TRBJ1-1 | . | TRBV9 | TRBD1 | TGTGCCAGCAGCGGACAGGGGGCGTCCACTGAAGCTTTCTTT | CASSGQGASTEAFF
TRBJ2-3 | . | TRBV3-1/TRBV3-2 | TRBD2 | TGTGCCAGCAGCCAGGATACTAGCGCAGATACGCAGTATTTT | CASSQDTSADTQYF
TRBJ2-5 | . | TRBV28 | TRBD2 | TGTGCCAGCAGTTCCGGACTAGCGGGAGGAGAGACCCAGTACTTC | CASSSGLAGGETQYF
TRBJ2-7 | once | TRBV27 | TRBD1 | TGTGCCAGCAGTTTTGACAGGGCAGGGGCCTCCTACGAGCAGTACTTC | CASSFDRAGASYEQYF
TRBJ2-7 | . | TRBV28 | . | TGTGCCAGCGGAGATGAACTAGCCTACGAGCAGTACTTC | CASGDELAYEQYF
TRBJ2-5 | . | TRBV30 | . | TGTGCCTGGACCGGACCGGGAACCGAGACCCAGTACTTC | CAWTGPGTETQYF
TRBJ2-5 | . | TRBV6-6 | TRBD2 | TGTGCCAGCAGTTACCCCAAGGTAGCGGGAGAAGAGACCCAGTACTTC | CASSYPKVAGEETQYF
TRBJ2-5 | few | TRBV5-1 | . | TGCGCCAGCAGTCGGGACAACCCGAATCAAGAGACCCAGTACTTC | CASSRDNPNQETQYF
TRBJ2-7 | . | TRBV10-2 | TRBD1 | TGCGCCAGCGGCACAGGGGGCGTGGGTAACTACGAGCAGTACTTC | CASGTGGVGNYEQYF
TRBJ2-7 | once | TRBV5-1 | TRBD2 | TGCGCCAGCAGCGGTCTAGCGGGAGACCCCTACGAGCAGTACTTC | CASSGLAGDPYEQYF
TRBJ2-5 | . | TRBV6-4 | . | TGTGCCAGCAGTAGGGCGCGCGGGAACAAAGAGACCCAGTACTTC | CASSRARGNKETQYF
TRBJ1-2 | . | TRBV10-3 | TRBD1 | TGTGCCAACAGACAGGGTGACTATGGCTACACCTTC | CANRQGDYGYTF
TRBJ1-4 | . | TRBV5-1 | TRBD1 | TGCGCCAGCAGCTCCCCGGACAGGACGGGGGTTGAAAAACTGTTTTTT | CASSSPDRTGVEKLFF
TRBJ1-6 | . | TRBV6-5 | . | TGTGCCAGCAGTTCTCCGGACAGCGCTCGGTTTCCCCTCCACTTT | CASSSPDSARFPLHF
TRBJ2-2 | . | TRBV5-1 | TRBD1 | TGCGCCAGCCTTGAGGGACAGGGGGCCGGGGAGCTGTTTTTT | CASLEGQGAGELFF
TRBJ2-1 | . | TRBV4-1 | TRBD2 | TGCGCCAGCAGCCAGAGGACACTAGCGGAGTCCTACAATGAGCAGTTCTTC | CASSQRTLAESYNEQFF
TRBJ2-4 | . | TRBV6-5 | . | TGTGCCAGCAGTCCTAGTAGGGCCAAAAACATTCAGTACTTC | CASSPSRAKNIQYF
TRBJ1-5 | . | TRBV5-4 | TRBD1 | TGTGCCAGCAGCCGACAGGGGGATAATCAGCCCCAGCATTTT | CASSRQGDNQPQHF
TRBJ1-5 | . | TRBV5-6 | TRBD1 | TGTGCCAGCAGCCGCCGGGACAGGGGGCAATATCAGCCCCAGCATTTT | CASSRRDRGQYQPQHF
TRBJ2-5 | once | TRBV3-1/TRBV3-2 | . | TGTGCCAGCAGCTTAAGCGGGCAAGAGACCCAGTACTTC | CASSLSGQETQYF
TRBJ2-1 | . | TRBV7-9 | . | TGTGCCAGCAGGGATCGACAGGTTAACGACAATGAGCAGTTCTTC | CASRDRQVNDNEQFF
TRBJ1-2 | . | TRBV24-1 | TRBD1 | TGTGCCACCAGCCCGACAGGGACCTATGGCTACACCTTC | CATSPTGTYGYTF
TRBJ2-3 | . | TRBV3-1/TRBV3-2 | . | TGTGCCAGCAGCCCCGGGACATCTAGCACAGATACGCAGTATTTT | CASSPGTSSTDTQYF
TRBJ2-2 | . | TRBV11-2 | . | TGTGCCAGCAGCCTACCGTTGGGGGGACGGGAGCTGTTTTTT | CASSLPLGGRELFF
TRBJ1-1 | . | TRBV3-1/TRBV3-2 | . | TGTGCCAGCAGCCAAAGGGGACACCCGAACACTGAAGCTTTCTTT | CASSQRGHPNTEAFF
TRBJ2-1 | . | TRBV6-5 | . | TGTGCCAGCAGTTACTCGACGGGAATATACAATGAGCAGTTCTTC | CASSYSTGIYNEQFF
TRBJ1-1 | . | TRBV11-1 | TRBD1 | TGTGCCAGCAGCTCCCCGACAGGGCCTGAAGCTTTCTTT | CASSSPTGPEAFF
TRBJ1-1 | . | TRBV14 | . | TGTGCCAGCAGCCTCACTCACACCAGGAGGGATAAAACTGAAGCTTTCTTT | CASSLTHTRRDKTEAFF
TRBJ1-4 | once | TRBV6-1 | . | TGTGCCAGCAGTGAAGTACAGGTTCTTACTAATGAAAAACTGTTTTTT | CASSEVQVLTNEKLFF
TRBJ2-5 | . | TRBV5-1 | TRBD2 | TGCGCCAGCAGCTTGGTTCAGGCGGGGGGAGTATTCCAAGAGACCCAGTACTTC | CASSLVQAGGVFQETQYF
TRBJ2-1 | . | TRBV19 | TRBD2 | TGTGCCAGTAGTATAGTGGCGGGGGGGCCGTATGAGCAGTTCTTC | CASSIVAGGPYEQFF
TRBJ2-7 | . | TRBV30 | . | TGTGCCTGGAGTGTAGGCTTCGGTAGCGCTGGAAGCCACGAGCAGTACTTC | CAWSVGFGSAGSHEQYF
TRBJ2-7 | . | TRBV4-2 | . | TGTGCCAGCAGCCAAAAAGGGGCTTCTAAGAGCTACGAGCAGTACTTC | CASSQKGASKSYEQYF
TRBJ2-1 | . | TRBV18 | . | TGTGCCAGCTCACCACAGCAACAGGCCAATGAGCAGTTCTTC | CASSPQQQANEQFF
TRBJ2-3 | . | TRBV6-6 | . | TGTGCCAGCTCCAGAAACACAGATACGCAGTATTTT | CASSRNTDTQYF
TRBJ1-1 | few | TRBV6-1 | TRBD1 | TGTGCCAGCAGTGATACAGGGGAACGAGCTTTCTTT | CASSDTGERAFF
TRBJ1-1 | . | TRBV25-1 | TRBD1 | TGTGCCAGCAGAAACGGACAGGCCCTGGTCACTGAAGCTTTCTTT | CASRNGQALVTEAFF
TRBJ1-1 | once | TRBV2 | . | TGTGCCAGCAGACGGACAGAAGGGACCTCTGAAGCTTTCTTT | CASRRTEGTSEAFF
TRBJ2-7 | . | TRBV7-9 | . | TGTGCCAGCAGCTTAGCGTCAGGGGTCATGGACGAGCAGTACTTC | CASSLASGVMDEQYF